This T cell receptor beta chain was captured by sequencing in a study of identical twins. CDR1 SGHTA and CDR2 FQGNSA come from the germline V gene. V was clipped by 5 bases and J by 3 bases; unmatched bases: 7. CDR3 size: 16 residues. Each CDR3 protein gets one entry after TCRdb re-called the 5' RACE reads with MiXCR. The repertoire holds around 1.7 million distinct CDR3 sequences, with less than 40% as singletons. This sequence was found in a newborn girl in good health. This chain links TRBV7-2 with TRBJ1-4; 9 bases are a match to TRBD1. The sequenced material came from cord blood. DNA of the CDR3: TGTGCCAGCAGCCCGGGACAGGGTCTCTCTAATGAAAAACTGTTTTTT. Translating it yields CASSPGQGLSNEKLFF.